This TCR beta chain emerged from a study of CD8+CD57+ T cells in acquired aplastic anemia. Study as a whole: Sorted CD4+ and CD8+ cell DNA averaged about 3 ug.

By flow cytometry, patients selected for sequencing had shown an expansion of CD8+CD57+ cells. With no exception, the patients had severe acquired aplastic anemia. At blood sampling, none of the patients had yet received therapy. Findings and limits, study-wide: Patients and controls shared roughly 28 CD8+ CDR3 sequences, which appeared highly expressed in patients and within their immunodominant clones.

As regards this clonotype: Antigen: not known. A junction boundary mismatches the germline segment, possibly from a read error.

CDR3 and TCR beta VDJ profiling relied on a genomic DNA template. From the reads, TCRdb called clonotypes with MiXCR, one entry per CDR3 protein. The table records 200,000 to 300,000 distinct CDR3 sequences, approximately 79% of them present only once. The sample was sorted CD4+, CD8+, or CD8+CD57+ T cells (not recorded which) from PBMCs. This receptor was identified in a human donor with aplastic anemia.

CDR3: CASSSATGGYGYTF. The CDR3, as DNA: TGTGCCAGCAGCTCCGCGACAGGTGGGTATGGCTACACTTTC. The V call is TRBV7-3, the J call TRBJ1-2, with a weak D call TRBD1 (6 bases). CDR1 is SGHTA and CDR2 is FQGTGA in the germline V gene. This CDR3 has 14 amino acids.